These T cell receptor beta chains were read from a single sample in a study of blood T cells in healthy people across ages. From the 5' RACE reads, TCRdb called clonotypes with MiXCR, one entry per CDR3 protein. The table shows 800,000 to 950,000 distinct CDR3 sequences, with 25% to 35% occurring only once. This sample was also put to use in a study of T cells of mothers and their children.

Source material: blood. All receptors come from a middle-aged woman in good health. CDR3s include the opening cysteine and the closing phenylalanine or tryptophan.

j_gene | v_gene | CDR3aa
TRBJ1-2 | TRBV6-1 | CASSEPPYYAGYTF
TRBJ2-4 | TRBV9 | CASSATGRSNEDQYF
TRBJ2-1 | TRBV18 | CASSPRGSSGGLYNEQFF
TRBJ2-3 | TRBV5-1 | CASSLGAGSVDTQYF
TRBJ1-5 | TRBV28 | CASRDRTSTQPQHF
TRBJ2-7 | TRBV6-2/TRBV6-3 | CASRPSAVYEQYF
TRBJ1-5 | TRBV11-2 | CASSSGQLDQPQHF
TRBJ1-4 | TRBV27 | CASSFRGEKLFF
TRBJ2-1 | TRBV7-9 | CASSLSYRGNEQFF
TRBJ2-7 | TRBV18 | CASSPLPVLYEQYF
TRBJ2-3 | TRBV20-1 | CSAPQRRSSTDTQYF
TRBJ2-1 | TRBV5-1 | CANSLAGWVPGENEQFF
TRBJ2-7 | TRBV10-3 | CAISETSYEQYF
TRBJ2-5 | TRBV18 | CASSPPPAGLQETQYF
TRBJ2-1 | TRBV7-8 | CASSGGQGIGEQFF